This TCR beta chain was obtained from a study of technical replicates of blood from a handful of donors. Only in-frame clones appear in the TCRdb table, and some are missing; sequencing was by immunoSEQ multiplex PCR. The sample comprises about 61,000 clones, approximately 97% of which are singletons, and 0.15% to 0.25% rests with the top ten. This CDR3 region has 17 residues. CDR1 is SGHVS, CDR2 FNYEAQ, per germline. Trimming removed 2 bases at V and 0 bases at J, with 17 bases between. The sequence derives from a human donor in good health. Sequenced input: T cells isolated from PBMCs. The chain joins TRBV7-6 to TRBJ2-7, with D possibly TRBD2 on 5 matching bases. The CDR3 sequence is CASSLRSLRASSYEQYF. The DNA of the CDR3 is TGTGCCAGCAGCTTACGTTCCCTGCGGGCGAGCTCCTACGAGCAGTACTTC.